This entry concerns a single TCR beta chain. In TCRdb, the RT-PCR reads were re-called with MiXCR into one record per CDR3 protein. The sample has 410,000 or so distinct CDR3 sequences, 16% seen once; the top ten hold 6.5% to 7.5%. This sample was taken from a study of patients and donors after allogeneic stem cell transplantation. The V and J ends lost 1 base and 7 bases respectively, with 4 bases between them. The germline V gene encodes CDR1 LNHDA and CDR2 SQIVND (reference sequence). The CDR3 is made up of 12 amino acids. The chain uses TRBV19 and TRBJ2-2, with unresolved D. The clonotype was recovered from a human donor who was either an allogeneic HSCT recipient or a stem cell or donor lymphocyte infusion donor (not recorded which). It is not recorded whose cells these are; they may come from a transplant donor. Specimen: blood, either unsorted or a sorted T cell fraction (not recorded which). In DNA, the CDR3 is TGTGCCAGTAGTATAGGGAACGGGGAGCTGTTTTTT. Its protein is CASSIGNGELFF.